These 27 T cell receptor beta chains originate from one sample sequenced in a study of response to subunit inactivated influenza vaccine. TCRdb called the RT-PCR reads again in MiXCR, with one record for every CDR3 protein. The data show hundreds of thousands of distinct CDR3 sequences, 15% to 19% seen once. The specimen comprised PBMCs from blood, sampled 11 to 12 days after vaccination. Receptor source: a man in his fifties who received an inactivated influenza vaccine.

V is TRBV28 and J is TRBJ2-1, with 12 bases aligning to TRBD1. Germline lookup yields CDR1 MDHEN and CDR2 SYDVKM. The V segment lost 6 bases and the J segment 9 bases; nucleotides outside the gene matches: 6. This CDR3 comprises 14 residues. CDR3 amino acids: CASRPGTGGFEQFF. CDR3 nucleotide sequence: TGTGCCAGCAGGCCCGGGACAGGGGGCTTTGAGCAGTTCTTC.

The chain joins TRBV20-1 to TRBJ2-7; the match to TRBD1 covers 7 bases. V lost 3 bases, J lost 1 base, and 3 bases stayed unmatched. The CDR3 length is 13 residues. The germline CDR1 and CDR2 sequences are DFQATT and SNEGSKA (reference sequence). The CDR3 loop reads CSARTGRSYEQYF. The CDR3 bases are TGCAGTGCTAGGACAGGGAGATCCTACGAGCAGTACTTC.

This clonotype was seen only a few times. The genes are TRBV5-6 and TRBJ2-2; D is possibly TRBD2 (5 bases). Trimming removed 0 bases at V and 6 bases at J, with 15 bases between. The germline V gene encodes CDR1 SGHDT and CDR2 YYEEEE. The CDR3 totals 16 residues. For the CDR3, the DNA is TGTGCCAGCAGCTTGGTTCGGGGTTTTGTAGCCGGGGAGCTGTTTTTT. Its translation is CASSLVRGFVAGELFF.

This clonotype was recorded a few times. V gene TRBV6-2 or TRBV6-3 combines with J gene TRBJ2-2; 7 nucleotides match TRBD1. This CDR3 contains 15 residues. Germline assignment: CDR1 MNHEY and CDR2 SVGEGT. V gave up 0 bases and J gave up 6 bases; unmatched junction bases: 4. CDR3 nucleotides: TGTGCCAGCAGTTACTCCTGGCAGGGGGCCGGGGAGCTGTTTTTT. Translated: CASSYSWQGAGELFF.

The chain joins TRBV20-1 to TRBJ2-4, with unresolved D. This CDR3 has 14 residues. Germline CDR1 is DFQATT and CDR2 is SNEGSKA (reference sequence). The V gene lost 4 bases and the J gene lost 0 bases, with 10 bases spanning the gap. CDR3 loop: CSATGPLAKNIQYF. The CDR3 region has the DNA TGCAGTGCTACCGGTCCGCTAGCCAAAAACATTCAGTACTTC.

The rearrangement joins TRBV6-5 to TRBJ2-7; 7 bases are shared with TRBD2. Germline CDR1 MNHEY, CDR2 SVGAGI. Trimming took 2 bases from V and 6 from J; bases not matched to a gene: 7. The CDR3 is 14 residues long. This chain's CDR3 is CASSYGGDRGEQYF. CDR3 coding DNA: TGTGCCAGCAGTTACGGGGGGGATCGGGGCGAGCAGTACTTC.

DNA for the CDR3: TGTGCCATCAGTGAATTGGAGCTAAACACTGAAGCTTTCTTT. Encoded protein: CAISELELNTEAFF. The rearrangement joins TRBV10-3 to TRBJ1-1; D is undetermined. Trimming stripped 3 bases from V and 2 bases from J, with 10 bases between. The length of the CDR3 is 14 residues. From germline, CDR1 is ENHRY and CDR2 SYGVKD.

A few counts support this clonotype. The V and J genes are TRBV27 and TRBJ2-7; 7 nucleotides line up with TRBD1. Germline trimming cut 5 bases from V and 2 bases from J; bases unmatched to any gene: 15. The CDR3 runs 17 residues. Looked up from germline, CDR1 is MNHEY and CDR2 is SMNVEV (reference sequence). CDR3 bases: TGTGCCAGCAGTCCAAGTCCAACCGGGACAGCTACCTACGAGCAGTACTTC. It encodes CASSPSPTGTATYEQYF.

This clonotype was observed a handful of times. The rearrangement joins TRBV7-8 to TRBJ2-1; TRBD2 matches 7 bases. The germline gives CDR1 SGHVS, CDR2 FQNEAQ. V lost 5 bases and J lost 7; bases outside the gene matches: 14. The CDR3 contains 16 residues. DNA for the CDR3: TGTGCCAGCAGCCGCTCTATAGCGGGTCACAGAAATGAGCAGTTCTTC. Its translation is CASSRSIAGHRNEQFF.

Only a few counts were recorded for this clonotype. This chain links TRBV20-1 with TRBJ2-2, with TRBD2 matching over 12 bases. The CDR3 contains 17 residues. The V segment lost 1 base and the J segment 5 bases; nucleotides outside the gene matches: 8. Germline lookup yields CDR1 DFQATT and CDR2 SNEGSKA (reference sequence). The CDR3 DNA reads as TGCAGTGCTAGAGGACTAGCGGGAGACTCGGGAACCGGGGAGCTGTTTTTT. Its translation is CSARGLAGDSGTGELFF.

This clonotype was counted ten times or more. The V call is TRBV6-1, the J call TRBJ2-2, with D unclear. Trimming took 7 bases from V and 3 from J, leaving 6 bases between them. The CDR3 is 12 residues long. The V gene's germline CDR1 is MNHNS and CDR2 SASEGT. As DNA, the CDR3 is TGTGCCAGCATTCGGGACACCGGGGAGCTGTTTTTT. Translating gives CASIRDTGELFF.

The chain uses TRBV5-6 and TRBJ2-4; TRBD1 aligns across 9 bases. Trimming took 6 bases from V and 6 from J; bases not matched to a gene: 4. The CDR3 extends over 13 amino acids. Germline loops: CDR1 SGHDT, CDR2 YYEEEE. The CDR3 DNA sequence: TGTGCCAGCACCGGGACAGGGACAAACATTCAGTACTTC. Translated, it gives CASTGTGTNIQYF. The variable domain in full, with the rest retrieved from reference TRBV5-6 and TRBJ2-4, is DAGVTQSPTHLIKTRGQQVTLRCSPKSGHDTVSWYQQALGQGPQFIFQYYEEEERQRGNFPDRFSGHQFPNYSSELNVNALLLGDSALYLCASTGTGTNIQYFGAGTRLSVL.

The CDR3 DNA reads TGTGCCAGCAGTCTCCACCCGGGACAGGGCGGCAATCAGCCCCAGCATTTT. Amino acid sequence: CASSLHPGQGGNQPQHF. This chain links TRBV27 with TRBJ1-5; TRBD1 matches 9 bases. Germline trimming cut 5 bases from V and 2 bases from J; bases unmatched to any gene: 10. This CDR3 is 17 amino acids long. Germline V gene data show CDR1 as MNHEY and CDR2 as SMNVEV (reference sequence).

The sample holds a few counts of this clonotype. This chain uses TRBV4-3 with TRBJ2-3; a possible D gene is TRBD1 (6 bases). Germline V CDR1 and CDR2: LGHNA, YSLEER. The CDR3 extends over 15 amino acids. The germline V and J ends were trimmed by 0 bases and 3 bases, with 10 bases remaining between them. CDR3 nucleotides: TGCGCCAGCAGCCAAGATTGGGGGCAGACAGATACGCAGTATTTT. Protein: CASSQDWGQTDTQYF.

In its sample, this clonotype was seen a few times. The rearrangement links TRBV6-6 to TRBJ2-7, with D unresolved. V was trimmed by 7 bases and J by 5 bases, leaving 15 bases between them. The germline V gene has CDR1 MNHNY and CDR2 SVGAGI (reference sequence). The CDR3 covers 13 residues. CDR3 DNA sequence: TGTGCCAGCAACCGGTTAGGCAACGACGAGCAGTACTTC. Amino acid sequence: CASNRLGNDEQYF.

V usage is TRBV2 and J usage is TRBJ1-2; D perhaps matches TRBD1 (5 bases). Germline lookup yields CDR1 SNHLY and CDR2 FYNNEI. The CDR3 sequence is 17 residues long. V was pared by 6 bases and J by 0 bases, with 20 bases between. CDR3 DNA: TGTGCCAGCAGCGAACGGGGGGTCTTGAATTCTAACTATGGCTACACCTTC. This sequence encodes CASSERGVLNSNYGYTF.

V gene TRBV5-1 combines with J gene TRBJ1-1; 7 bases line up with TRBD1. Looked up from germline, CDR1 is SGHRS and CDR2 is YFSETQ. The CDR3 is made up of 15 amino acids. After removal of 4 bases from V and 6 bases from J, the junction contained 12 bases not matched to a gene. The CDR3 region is CASSRDRRMGSEAFF. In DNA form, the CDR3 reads TGCGCCAGCAGCCGGGACAGACGGATGGGCTCTGAAGCTTTCTTT.

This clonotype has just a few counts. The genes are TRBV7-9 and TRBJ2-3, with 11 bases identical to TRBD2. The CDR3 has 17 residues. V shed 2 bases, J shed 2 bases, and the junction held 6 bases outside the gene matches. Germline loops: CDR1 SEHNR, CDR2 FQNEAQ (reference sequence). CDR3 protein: CASSLYVAGGPTDTQYF. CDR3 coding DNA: TGTGCCAGCAGCTTATACGTAGCGGGAGGGCCCACAGATACGCAGTATTTT.

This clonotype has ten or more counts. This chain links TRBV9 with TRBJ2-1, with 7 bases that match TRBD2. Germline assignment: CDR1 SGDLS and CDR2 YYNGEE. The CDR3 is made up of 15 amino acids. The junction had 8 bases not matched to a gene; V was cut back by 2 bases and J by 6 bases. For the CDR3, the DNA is TGTGCCAGCAGCGTTAGCGGGTTCGGGGCCAATGAGCAGTTCTTC. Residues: CASSVSGFGANEQFF.

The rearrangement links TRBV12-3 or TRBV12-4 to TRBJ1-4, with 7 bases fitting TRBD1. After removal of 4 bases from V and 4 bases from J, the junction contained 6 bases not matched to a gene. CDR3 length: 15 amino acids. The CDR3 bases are TGTGCCAGCAGTTGGCGGGACAGCCGTAATGAAAAACTGTTTTTT. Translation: CASSWRDSRNEKLFF.

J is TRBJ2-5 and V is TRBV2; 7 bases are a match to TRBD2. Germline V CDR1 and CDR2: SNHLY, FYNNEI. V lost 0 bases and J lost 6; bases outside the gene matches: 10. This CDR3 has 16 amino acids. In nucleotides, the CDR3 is TGTGCCAGCAGTGAAGCTCGGGGGAGGGGACCCAAGACCCAGTACTTC. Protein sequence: CASSEARGRGPKTQYF.

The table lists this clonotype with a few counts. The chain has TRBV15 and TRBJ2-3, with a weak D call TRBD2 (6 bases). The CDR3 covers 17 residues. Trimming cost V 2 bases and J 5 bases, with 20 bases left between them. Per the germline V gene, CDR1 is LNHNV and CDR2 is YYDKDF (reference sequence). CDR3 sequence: CATSRPDGGPPRDTQYF. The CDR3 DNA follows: TGTGCCACCAGCAGACCAGACGGGGGACCCCCTCGAGATACGCAGTATTTT.

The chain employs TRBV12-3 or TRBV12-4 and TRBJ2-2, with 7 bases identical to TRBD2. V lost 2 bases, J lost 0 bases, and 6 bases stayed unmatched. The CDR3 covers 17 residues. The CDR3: CASSLSWEGSNTGELFF. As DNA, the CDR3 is TGTGCCAGCAGTTTAAGTTGGGAGGGGTCGAACACCGGGGAGCTGTTTTTT.

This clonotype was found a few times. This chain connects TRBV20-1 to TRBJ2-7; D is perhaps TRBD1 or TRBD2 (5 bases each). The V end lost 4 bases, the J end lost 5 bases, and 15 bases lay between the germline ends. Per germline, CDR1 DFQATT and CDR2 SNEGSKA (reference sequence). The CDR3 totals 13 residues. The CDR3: CSATRGMRDEQYF. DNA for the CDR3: TGCAGTGCTACCCGGGGCATGCGGGACGAGCAGTACTTC.

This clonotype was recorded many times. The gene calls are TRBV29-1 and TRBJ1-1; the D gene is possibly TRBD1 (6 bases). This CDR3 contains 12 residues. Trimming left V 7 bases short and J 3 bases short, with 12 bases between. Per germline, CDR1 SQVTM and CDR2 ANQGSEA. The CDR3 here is CSGQTGHTEAFF. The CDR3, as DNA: TGCAGCGGGCAGACAGGACACACTGAAGCTTTCTTT.

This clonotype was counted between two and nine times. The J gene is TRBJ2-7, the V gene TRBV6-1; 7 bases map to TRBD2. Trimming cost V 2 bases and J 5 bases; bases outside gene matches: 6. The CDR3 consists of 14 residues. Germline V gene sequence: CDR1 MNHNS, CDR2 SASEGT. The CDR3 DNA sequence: TGTGCCAGCAGTGAATTACACCGGGGGGACGAGCAGTACTTC. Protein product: CASSELHRGDEQYF.

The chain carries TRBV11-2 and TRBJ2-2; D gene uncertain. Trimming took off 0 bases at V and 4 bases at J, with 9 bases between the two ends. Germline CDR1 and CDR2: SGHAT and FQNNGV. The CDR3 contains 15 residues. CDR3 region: CASSLDMAATGELFF. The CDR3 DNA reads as TGTGCCAGCAGCTTAGATATGGCAGCCACCGGGGAGCTGTTTTTT.